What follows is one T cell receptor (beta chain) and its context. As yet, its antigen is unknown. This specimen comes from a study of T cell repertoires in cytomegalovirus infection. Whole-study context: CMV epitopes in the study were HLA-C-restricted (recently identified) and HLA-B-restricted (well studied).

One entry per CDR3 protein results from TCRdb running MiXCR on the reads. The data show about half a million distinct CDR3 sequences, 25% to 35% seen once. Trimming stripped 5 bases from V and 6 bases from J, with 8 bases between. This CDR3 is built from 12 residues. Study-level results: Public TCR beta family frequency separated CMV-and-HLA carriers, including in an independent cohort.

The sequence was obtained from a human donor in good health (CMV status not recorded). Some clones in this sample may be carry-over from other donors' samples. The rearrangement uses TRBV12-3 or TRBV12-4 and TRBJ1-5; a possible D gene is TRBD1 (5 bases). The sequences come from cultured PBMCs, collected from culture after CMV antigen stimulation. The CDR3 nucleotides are TGTGCCAGCAGTCCTCAGGGTCAGCCCCAGCATTTT. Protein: CASSPQGQPQHF.